This is a list of T cell receptor beta chains from one sample in a study of blood T cell repertoires in COVID-19. Clones were sequenced by immunoSEQ multiplex PCR, and TCRdb holds only the in-frame ones, with some missing. The table includes some 74,000 clones, around 89% detected once. The specimen sequenced was peripheral blood. These receptors all come from a woman of 80 years or more with acute or convalescent COVID-19. Both conserved end residues are part of each CDR3. Each record gives: V gene, J gene, D gene, clone size, CDR3 DNA, CDR3 protein. D genes are given only for firm matches. The size entry is marked missing in some rows and otherwise reads once, few, many or a size class.

V gene: TRBV7-9
J gene: TRBJ1-6
D gene: -
clone size: -
CDR3 DNA: TGTGCCAGCAGCTTAGATGCAGATAATTCACCCCTCCACTTT
CDR3 protein: CASSLDADNSPLHF

V gene: TRBV7-9
J gene: TRBJ1-1
D gene: -
clone size: -
CDR3 DNA: TGTGCCAGCAGACCCAGGGACACTGAAGCTTTCTTT
CDR3 protein: CASRPRDTEAFF

V gene: TRBV4-1
J gene: TRBJ2-1
D gene: -
clone size: -
CDR3 DNA: TGCGCCAGCAGCCAAGGTGGACTCGCCTCCGGTGAGCAGTTCTTC
CDR3 protein: CASSQGGLASGEQFF

V gene: TRBV19
J gene: TRBJ1-2
D gene: TRBD1
clone size: once
CDR3 DNA: TGTGCCAGTAGTAGGGACAGGGGGCTTAACTATGGCTACACCTTC
CDR3 protein: CASSRDRGLNYGYTF

V gene: TRBV9
J gene: TRBJ1-3
D gene: -
clone size: -
CDR3 DNA: TGTGCCAGCAGCGCCCGTCAGGACAGCTCTGGAAACACCATATATTTT
CDR3 protein: CASSARQDSSGNTIYF

V gene: TRBV28
J gene: TRBJ2-7
D gene: TRBD1
clone size: -
CDR3 DNA: TGTGCCAGCAGTACCGGGACAGGGCATCCCCGCTACTTC
CDR3 protein: CASSTGTGHPRYF

V gene: TRBV5-1
J gene: TRBJ2-3
D gene: TRBD1
clone size: few
CDR3 DNA: TGCGCCAGCAGCCCGGACAGGGCGAAGTACACGCAGTATTTT
CDR3 protein: CASSPDRAKYTQYF

V gene: TRBV11-2
J gene: TRBJ2-5
D gene: -
clone size: -
CDR3 DNA: TGTGCCAGCAGCTTCGGGTTAAACCAAGAGACCCAGTACTTC
CDR3 protein: CASSFGLNQETQYF

V gene: TRBV19
J gene: TRBJ1-4
D gene: -
clone size: -
CDR3 DNA: TGTGCCAGTAGTCGGGGGGGACTACTTAATGAAAAACTGTTTTTT
CDR3 protein: CASSRGGLLNEKLFF

V gene: TRBV7-8
J gene: TRBJ2-5
D gene: TRBD2
clone size: -
CDR3 DNA: TGTGCCAGCAGCCCCGGGACTAGCGGGAGGGCCCTCGAGGAGACCCAGTACTTC
CDR3 protein: CASSPGTSGRALEETQYF

V gene: TRBV7-2
J gene: TRBJ2-7
D gene: -
clone size: -
CDR3 DNA: TGTGCCAGCAGCTTAGTGGTGCTACCCTCCTACGAGCAGTACTTC
CDR3 protein: CASSLVVLPSYEQYF

V gene: TRBV19
J gene: TRBJ1-1
D gene: -
clone size: once
CDR3 DNA: TGTGCCAGTAGTAACCAGGGGAACACTGAAGCTTTCTTT
CDR3 protein: CASSNQGNTEAFF

V gene: TRBV7-2
J gene: TRBJ1-1
D gene: TRBD1
clone size: -
CDR3 DNA: TGTGCCAGCAGCTTACTGCCCCCGGACAGGGGGAACACTGAAGCTTTCTTT
CDR3 protein: CASSLLPPDRGNTEAFF

V gene: TRBV19
J gene: TRBJ2-6
D gene: -
clone size: -
CDR3 DNA: TGTGCCAGTAGTACCACAGGGTCTGGGGCCAACGTCCTGACTTTC
CDR3 protein: CASSTTGSGANVLTF

V gene: TRBV5-1
J gene: TRBJ1-1
D gene: -
clone size: -
CDR3 DNA: TGCGCCAGCAGCCGGGAGGGGGTCGCCACTGAAGCTTTCTTT
CDR3 protein: CASSREGVATEAFF

V gene: TRBV3-1/TRBV3-2
J gene: TRBJ2-7
D gene: -
clone size: -
CDR3 DNA: TGTGCCAGCAGCCAAGAATCGCGACGTAGGAGCGAGCAGTACTTC
CDR3 protein: CASSQESRRRSEQYF

V gene: TRBV3-1/TRBV3-2
J gene: TRBJ2-5
D gene: TRBD1
clone size: -
CDR3 DNA: TGTGCCAGCAGCCACCGGGACAGGGTTCCTGAGACCCAGTACTTC
CDR3 protein: CASSHRDRVPETQYF

V gene: TRBV2
J gene: TRBJ1-1
D gene: TRBD1
clone size: -
CDR3 DNA: TGTGCCAGCAGGAAAACAGGGGGAAGGGGGAACACTGAAGCTTTCTTT
CDR3 protein: CASRKTGGRGNTEAFF

V gene: TRBV9
J gene: TRBJ2-2
D gene: -
clone size: -
CDR3 DNA: TGTGCCAGCAGCGTACTCCCACAGTCGGGGGAGCTGTTTTTT
CDR3 protein: CASSVLPQSGELFF

V gene: TRBV7-8
J gene: TRBJ1-5
D gene: TRBD1
clone size: -
CDR3 DNA: TGTGCCAGCAGCTTAGGTGGACAGGCTAGTAGTCAGCCCCAGCATTTT
CDR3 protein: CASSLGGQASSQPQHF

V gene: TRBV9
J gene: TRBJ2-3
D gene: TRBD2
clone size: -
CDR3 DNA: TGTGCCAGCAGCGTAGGGACTAGCGGGAGTTTAGATACGCAGTATTTT
CDR3 protein: CASSVGTSGSLDTQYF

V gene: TRBV7-2
J gene: TRBJ1-4
D gene: TRBD1
clone size: -
CDR3 DNA: TGTGCCAGCAGCTCCGGGACAGCAACTAATGAAAAACTGTTTTTT
CDR3 protein: CASSSGTATNEKLFF

V gene: TRBV6-1
J gene: TRBJ1-6
D gene: -
clone size: once
CDR3 DNA: TGTGCCAGCAGTGAACTAGGCGGGGTAAATTCACCCCTCCACTTT
CDR3 protein: CASSELGGVNSPLHF

V gene: TRBV6-2/TRBV6-3
J gene: TRBJ1-1
D gene: TRBD1
clone size: once
CDR3 DNA: TGTGCCAGCAGTTACAGACAGGGCCCGGGGAGGAACACTGAAGCTTTCTTT
CDR3 protein: CASSYRQGPGRNTEAFF

V gene: TRBV2
J gene: TRBJ1-6
D gene: TRBD1
clone size: -
CDR3 DNA: TGTGCCAGCAGTGGGGACAGCGAGACACCAAATTCACCCCTCCACTTT
CDR3 protein: CASSGDSETPNSPLHF

V gene: TRBV4-2
J gene: TRBJ2-3
D gene: -
clone size: -
CDR3 DNA: TGTGCCAGCAGCCAAGAATGGCCAGGAACAGATACGCAGTATTTT
CDR3 protein: CASSQEWPGTDTQYF

V gene: TRBV7-9
J gene: TRBJ2-5
D gene: -
clone size: -
CDR3 DNA: TGTGCCAGCAGCTCCCCCCCGGGGGGCAGGGGAACGAACCAGTACTTC
CDR3 protein: CASSSPPGGRGTNQYF

V gene: TRBV7-9
J gene: TRBJ2-3
D gene: TRBD2
clone size: -
CDR3 DNA: TGTGCCAGCAGCTTACGTACCGCGGGACTAGCGAGAGATACGCAGTATTTT
CDR3 protein: CASSLRTAGLARDTQYF

V gene: TRBV9
J gene: TRBJ2-1
D gene: TRBD2
clone size: -
CDR3 DNA: TGTGCCAGCAGCCTATACGATAGCGGGGGGACCTACAATGAGCAGTTCTTC
CDR3 protein: CASSLYDSGGTYNEQFF

V gene: TRBV7-3
J gene: TRBJ2-2
D gene: -
clone size: -
CDR3 DNA: TGTGCCAGCAGCCAACAGGGACGGGGCACCGGGGAGCTGTTTTTT
CDR3 protein: CASSQQGRGTGELFF

V gene: TRBV29-1
J gene: TRBJ1-1
D gene: -
clone size: -
CDR3 DNA: TGCAGCGTTTGGGCAGGGTTAGGGAACACTGAAGCTTTCTTT
CDR3 protein: CSVWAGLGNTEAFF

V gene: TRBV4-2
J gene: TRBJ2-3
D gene: TRBD2
clone size: -
CDR3 DNA: TGTGCCAGCAGCCAAGTCACTAGCGGGGGATCCACAGATACGCAGTATTTT
CDR3 protein: CASSQVTSGGSTDTQYF

V gene: TRBV7-3
J gene: TRBJ2-1
D gene: TRBD2
clone size: -
CDR3 DNA: TGTGCCAGCAGCCATGGGACTAGCGCCAATGAGCAGTTCTTC
CDR3 protein: CASSHGTSANEQFF

V gene: TRBV4-2
J gene: TRBJ2-5
D gene: TRBD2
clone size: -
CDR3 DNA: TGTGCCAGCAGCCAAGATGGAGTCACTAGCGGGGGGGCAAAGACCCAGTACTTC
CDR3 protein: CASSQDGVTSGGAKTQYF

V gene: TRBV6-1
J gene: TRBJ2-3
D gene: -
clone size: -
CDR3 DNA: TGTGCCAGCAGTGAAACCCCCACTCCTGCGCAGTATTTT
CDR3 protein: CASSETPTPAQYF

V gene: TRBV2
J gene: TRBJ2-7
D gene: TRBD2
clone size: -
CDR3 DNA: TGTGCCAGCAGTGGAGGCCTTCGACTAGCTGAAGACGAGCAGTACTTC
CDR3 protein: CASSGGLRLAEDEQYF

V gene: TRBV30
J gene: TRBJ1-2
D gene: -
clone size: -
CDR3 DNA: TGTGCCTGGAGCCATAATCCGGTACAGGGAGACTATGGCTACACCTTC
CDR3 protein: CAWSHNPVQGDYGYTF

V gene: TRBV9
J gene: TRBJ2-7
D gene: TRBD1
clone size: -
CDR3 DNA: TGTGCCAGCAGCGTAGGGTCGTGGGACAGTATGAGCGAGCAGTACTTC
CDR3 protein: CASSVGSWDSMSEQYF

V gene: TRBV10-3
J gene: TRBJ1-4
D gene: -
clone size: -
CDR3 DNA: TGTGCCATCAGTGACCTTCCAGGCAGAAATGAAAAACTGTTTTTT
CDR3 protein: CAISDLPGRNEKLFF

V gene: TRBV2
J gene: TRBJ2-7
D gene: -
clone size: -
CDR3 DNA: TGTGCCAGCACCGGAGTCCACCTATCCTCCTACGAGCAGTACTTC
CDR3 protein: CASTGVHLSSYEQYF